The clone carrying this T cell receptor (beta chain) has a handful of counts. Its specificity is not known. V dropped 3 bases and J dropped 1; count of bases not matched to a gene: 8. This CDR3 is 17 amino acids long. Looked up from germline, CDR1 is MGHRA and CDR2 is YSYEKL. The source of the sample is a study of T cells after yellow fever vaccination. UMIs and a universal primer site were added when TCR cDNA was made by 5'RACE template switching. One entry per CDR3 protein, called by TCRdb with MiXCR from the 5' RACE reads. The sample holds under 400,000 distinct CDR3 sequences; about 12% are singletons and the top ten take roughly 3.1%. Findings and caveats of the study: By day 5 rather than day 15, the secondary response had peaked, though it was weaker. Post-booster repertoires again held most primary-vaccination clones (roughly 95% CD4, roughly 90% CD8). Clonotypes appearing in both CD4 and CD8 compartments existed, and their share was small.

This TCR came from a man between 18 and 29 years old who received the YFV17D yellow fever vaccine. The sequencing used CD4+ T cells sorted from PBMCs, collected 15 days after the yellow fever booster vaccination. This sequence joins TRBV4-1 and TRBJ2-1, with 8 bases identical to TRBD2. The DNA for the CDR3 is TGCGCCAGCAGCCAGGACCTCGGGGGGGGATCCTACAATGAGCAGTTCTTC. It encodes CASSQDLGGGSYNEQFF.